These T cell receptor beta chains were read from a single sample in a study of blood T cell repertoires in COVID-19. The table came from immunoSEQ multiplex PCR; TCRdb's copy has only in-frame clones and leaves some out. The sample yields under 300,000 clones, roughly 89% seen once. The sequenced material came from peripheral blood. These receptors all come from a woman aged 55 to 70 with COVID-19, enrolled during active disease. CDR3s include the opening cysteine and the closing phenylalanine or tryptophan. A D gene is named only where the DNA matches it firmly. Size is stated for part of the rows, as once, few or many counts, or as a class when the clone is expanded.

j_gene,v_gene,d_gene,abundance,CDR3aa,CDR3nt
TRBJ1-4,TRBV5-6,.,.,CASSLKTGIWGEKLFF,TGTGCCAGCAGTCTGAAAACCGGGATCTGGGGTGAAAAACTGTTTTTT
TRBJ1-3,TRBV18,.,.,CASSRTSKGDSGNTIYF,TGTGCCAGCTCTAGGACGTCGAAGGGGGATTCTGGAAACACCATATATTTT
TRBJ2-1,TRBV4-1,.,.,CASSQDSSVRGKGNEQFF,TGCGCCAGCAGCCAAGATAGCTCGGTCAGGGGAAAAGGAAATGAGCAGTTCTTC
TRBJ1-2,TRBV25-1,TRBD1,.,CASSFVGQGLGYTF,TGTGCCAGCAGTTTTGTGGGACAGGGTCTTGGCTACACCTTC
TRBJ1-2,TRBV3-1/TRBV3-2,TRBD1,.,CASSQDFLEGADYGYTF,TGTGCCAGCAGCCAAGATTTCTTAGAGGGGGCAGACTATGGCTACACCTTC
TRBJ2-7,TRBV11-2,.,.,CASSLTRGYEQYF,TGTGCCAGCAGCCTTACAAGGGGCTACGAGCAGTACTTC
TRBJ1-1,TRBV5-1,.,.,CASSLVGRNSEAFF,TGCGCCAGCAGCTTGGTCGGGAGGAACAGTGAAGCTTTCTTT
TRBJ2-7,TRBV5-4,TRBD2,.,CASSSQPGLAGGRYEQYF,TGTGCCAGCAGCTCACAGCCGGGACTAGCGGGGGGGCGCTACGAGCAGTACTTC
TRBJ1-5,TRBV2,.,.,CASGMTAYSNQPQHF,TGTGCCAGCGGAATGACAGCTTATAGCAATCAGCCCCAGCATTTT
TRBJ2-3,TRBV3-1/TRBV3-2,.,.,CASSQVAGDTQYF,TGTGCCAGCAGCCAAGTTGCGGGAGATACGCAGTATTTT
TRBJ1-5,TRBV25-1,TRBD1,few,CASSEIPGQGGDQPQHF,TGTGCCAGCAGTGAAATTCCGGGACAGGGGGGGGACCAGCCCCAGCATTTT
TRBJ1-2,TRBV19,TRBD1,.,CATSDRGRTRDYGYTF,TGTGCCACCTCGGACAGGGGGCGAACGAGGGACTATGGCTACACCTTC
TRBJ2-7,TRBV11-2,.,.,CASSLSQGPYEQYF,TGTGCCAGCAGTCTATCTCAGGGCCCCTACGAGCAGTACTTC
TRBJ2-7,TRBV11-3,TRBD1,.,CASSLEGQPNYEQYF,TGTGCCAGCAGCTTAGAGGGACAGCCAAACTACGAGCAGTACTTC
TRBJ1-2,TRBV30,.,.,CAWSVARGFGYTF,TGTGCCTGGAGTGTAGCCAGGGGTTTCGGCTACACCTTC
TRBJ2-3,TRBV6-6,TRBD1,once,CASSYDRVSDTQYF,TGTGCCAGCAGTTACGACAGGGTGTCGGATACGCAGTATTTT
TRBJ2-7,TRBV4-1,TRBD1,few,CASSQDYRDRYEQYF,TGCGCCAGCAGCCAAGATTACAGGGACAGATACGAGCAGTACTTC
TRBJ1-1,TRBV7-2,.,.,CASSLVGQGMGTEAFF,TGTGCCAGCAGCTTAGTCGGGCAGGGAATGGGCACTGAAGCTTTCTTT
TRBJ1-1,TRBV7-9,.,.,CASSLLTGSGTEAFF,TGTGCCAGCAGCTTGCTCACAGGGTCGGGCACTGAAGCTTTCTTT
TRBJ1-2,TRBV4-1,.,.,CASSLSGIYGYTF,TGCGCCAGCAGCCTGTCAGGGATCTATGGCTACACCTTC
TRBJ1-5,TRBV25-1,TRBD1,.,CASSESGQSQPQHF,TGTGCCAGCAGTGAATCGGGACAGTCTCAGCCCCAGCATTTT
TRBJ1-1,TRBV21-1,.,.,CANSPGGVNTEAFF,TGTGCCAACAGCCCAGGGGGAGTGAACACTGAAGCTTTCTTT
TRBJ1-3,TRBV6-6,.,few,CASSSGGSGNTIYF,TGTGCCAGCAGTTCGGGAGGCTCTGGAAACACCATATATTTT
TRBJ1-2,TRBV12-5,.,.,CASGLSGNWDYGYTF,TGTGCTAGTGGGCTATCGGGAAATTGGGACTATGGCTACACCTTC
TRBJ2-7,TRBV6-1,.,.,CASSEPLRNEQYF,TGTGCCAGCAGTGAACCCCTCAGGAACGAGCAGTACTTC
TRBJ1-1,TRBV7-3,.,few,CASSLSYNTEAFF,TGTGCCAGCAGCTTATCGTATAACACTGAAGCTTTCTTT
TRBJ2-1,TRBV5-4,.,.,CAPRWGGAPGSLGVYNEQFF,TGTGCCCCCCGCTGGGGGGGGGCACCGGGGTCCCTCGGGGTTTACAATGAGCAGTTCTTC
TRBJ1-1,TRBV7-9,.,few,CASRDIGGGAFF,TGTGCCAGCAGGGATATAGGGGGGGGAGCTTTCTTT
TRBJ1-5,TRBV2,TRBD1,.,CASRGGQVPNQPQHF,TGTGCCAGCAGGGGGGGACAGGTTCCAAATCAGCCCCAGCATTTT
TRBJ1-2,TRBV4-2,.,.,CASSQGGGYTF,TGTGCCAGCAGCCAAGGGGGCGGCTACACCTTC
TRBJ2-1,TRBV9,TRBD2,.,CASSFGTTSSYNEQFF,TGTGCCAGCTCGTTCGGGACTACAAGCTCCTACAATGAGCAGTTCTTC
TRBJ1-1,TRBV6-2/TRBV6-3,.,.,CASSLTGNTEAFF,TGTGCCAGCAGCCTGACAGGGAACACTGAAGCTTTCTTT
TRBJ1-5,TRBV19,.,.,CASSIAGGNSQPQHF,TGTGCCAGTAGTATAGCCGGGGGTAATAGTCAGCCCCAGCATTTT
TRBJ1-2,TRBV29-1,TRBD1,.,CSEGDSRYGYTF,TGCAGTGAGGGGGACAGCCGCTATGGCTACACCTTC
TRBJ1-1,TRBV12-5,.,.,CASGLVSTWANIF,TGTGCTAGTGGTTTGGTATCCACCTGGGCGAATATCTTT
TRBJ2-1,TRBV12-3/TRBV12-4,.,once,CASSLAGANEQFF,TGTGCCAGCAGTTTAGCAGGGGCCAATGAGCAGTTCTTC
TRBJ2-2,TRBV10-3,.,.,CASGDSGSNTGELFF,TGTGCCTCGGGGGATAGCGGATCGAACACCGGGGAGCTGTTTTTT
TRBJ1-5,TRBV4-1,.,.,CASSQDGGNQPQHF,TGCGCCAGCAGCCAGGACGGGGGCAATCAGCCCCAGCATTTT
TRBJ2-7,TRBV5-1,.,.,CASSLGIPYEQYF,TGCGCCAGCAGCTTGGGTATCCCCTACGAGCAGTACTTC
TRBJ1-2,TRBV5-6,.,.,CASSLSAGYTF,TGTGCCAGCAGCTTGTCTGCGGGCTACACCTTC
TRBJ1-4,TRBV19,TRBD1,.,CASSITDRGLGTNEKLFF,TGTGCCAGTAGTATTACGGACAGGGGGCTAGGGACTAATGAAAAACTGTTTTTT
TRBJ1-5,TRBV10-3,TRBD1,.,CAISTTGGNQPQHF,TGTGCCATCAGCACGACAGGGGGCAATCAGCCCCAGCATTTT
TRBJ2-7,TRBV5-1,.,once,CASSLGRNYEQYF,TGCGCCAGCAGCTTGGGGCGGAACTACGAGCAGTACTTC
TRBJ1-6,TRBV12-5,.,.,CASGLYQQDPNSPLHF,TGTGCTAGTGGTTTGTACCAACAGGACCCGAATTCACCCCTCCACTTT
TRBJ1-4,TRBV6-5,TRBD1,.,CASRKNRGSEKLFF,TGTGCCAGCAGAAAAAACAGGGGTAGTGAAAAACTGTTTTTT
TRBJ1-4,TRBV19,.,.,CASSIEKGLGKLFF,TGTGCCAGTAGTATAGAAAAGGGGCTGGGTAAACTGTTTTTT
TRBJ1-1,TRBV6-5,.,.,CAIQINRYTEAFF,TGTGCCATCCAGATCAACAGGTACACTGAAGCTTTCTTT